This TCR beta chain was sequenced in a study of OX40 agonist ivuxolimab in advanced cancers. Study-level background: With a range of about 20 to 79, age averaged roughly 60 years, and approximately 83% were male. Whole-study findings and limits: Normalized T-cell clonal expansion was also low in a subset of nonresponders. Clonal expansion was seen in CD4+ and CD8+ blood T cells by week 6 at 0.1 to 3.0 mg/kg.

In germline, CDR1 is GTSNPN, CDR2 SVGIG (reference sequence). This CDR3 spans 13 amino acids. Germline trimming cut 8 bases from V and 5 bases from J; bases unmatched to any gene: 9. This table comes from immunoSEQ multiplex PCR, and its TCRdb copy is limited to in-frame clones, with some not included. The sample shows some 74,000 clones, 86% of them seen only once. This clone was picked up one time. Its antigen is unknown. Researchers took blood at baseline, on cycle 4 day 1, and on cycle 7 day 1. The TCR was taken from an adult with an advanced solid tumor such as melanoma, head and neck, liver or kidney cancer. The material was CD4+ or CD8+ T cells sorted from blood, obtained in a trial of the OX40 agonist ivuxolimab. This chain uses TRBV30 with TRBJ1-1; the match to TRBD1 covers 9 bases. This chain's CDR3 is CASRTGGGTEAFF. The CDR3, as DNA: TGTGCCAGTCGAACAGGGGGCGGGACTGAAGCTTTCTTT.